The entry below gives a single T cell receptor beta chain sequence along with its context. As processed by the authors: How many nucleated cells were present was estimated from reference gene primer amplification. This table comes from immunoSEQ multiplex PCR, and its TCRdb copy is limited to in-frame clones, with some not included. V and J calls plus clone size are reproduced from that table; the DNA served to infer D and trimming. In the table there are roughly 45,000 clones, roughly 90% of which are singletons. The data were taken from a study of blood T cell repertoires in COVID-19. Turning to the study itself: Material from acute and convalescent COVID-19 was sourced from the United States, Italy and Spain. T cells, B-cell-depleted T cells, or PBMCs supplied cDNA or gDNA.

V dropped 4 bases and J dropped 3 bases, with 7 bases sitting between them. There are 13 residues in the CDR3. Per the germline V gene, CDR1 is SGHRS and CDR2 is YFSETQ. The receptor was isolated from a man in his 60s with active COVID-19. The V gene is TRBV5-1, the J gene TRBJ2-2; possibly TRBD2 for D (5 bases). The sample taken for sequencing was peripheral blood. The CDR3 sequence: CASSPRDTGELFF. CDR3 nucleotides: TGCGCCAGCAGCCCGCGGGACACCGGGGAGCTGTTTTTT.